The clone carrying this T cell receptor beta chain showed up just a few times. V lost 2 bases and J 5 bases, leaving 12 bases between the germline ends. Germline-derived CDR1 and CDR2 are LNHDA and SQIVND (reference sequence). This CDR3 has 14 residues. The source of the sample is a study of blood T cell repertoires in COVID-19. Only in-frame clones appear in the TCRdb table, and some are missing; sequencing was by immunoSEQ multiplex PCR. The sample yields more than 35,000 clones, 89% seen once. The source is a human donor in a cohort sampled during active COVID-19. This rearrangement joins TRBV19 to TRBJ1-2, with D perhaps matching TRBD1 (5 bases). Input material: peripheral blood. The CDR3 DNA follows: TGTGCCAGTAGTATATCCCGACAGATGTATGGCTACACCTTC. Protein product: CASSISRQMYGYTF.